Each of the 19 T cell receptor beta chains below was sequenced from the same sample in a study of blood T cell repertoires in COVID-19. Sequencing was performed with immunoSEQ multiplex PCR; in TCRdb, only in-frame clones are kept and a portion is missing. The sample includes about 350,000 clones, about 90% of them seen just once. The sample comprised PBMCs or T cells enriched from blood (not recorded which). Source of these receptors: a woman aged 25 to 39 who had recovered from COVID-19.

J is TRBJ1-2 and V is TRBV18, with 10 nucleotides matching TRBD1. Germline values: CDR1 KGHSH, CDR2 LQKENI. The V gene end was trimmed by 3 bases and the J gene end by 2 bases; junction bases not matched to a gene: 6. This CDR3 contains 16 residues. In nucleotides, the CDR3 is TGTGCCAGCTCACCTTTGGGACAGGGGATAAACTATGGCTACACCTTC. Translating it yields CASSPLGQGINYGYTF.

This CDR3 is CASSQGHGGAYEQYF. CDR3 nucleotide sequence: TGTGCCAGCAGCCAAGGGCACGGGGGGGCCTACGAGCAGTACTTC. The chain links TRBV3-1 (or the pseudogene TRBV3-2) to TRBJ2-7; 8 positions match TRBD2. The CDR3 covers 15 residues. Trimming at V came to 1 base and at J to 2 bases, leaving 4 bases not matched to a gene. The germline V gene has CDR1 LGHDT and CDR2 YNNKEL (reference sequence).

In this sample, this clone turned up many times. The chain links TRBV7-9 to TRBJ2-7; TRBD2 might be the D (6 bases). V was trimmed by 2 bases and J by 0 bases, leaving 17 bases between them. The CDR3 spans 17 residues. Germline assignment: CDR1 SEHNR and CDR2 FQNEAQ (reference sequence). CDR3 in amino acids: CASSLFPGDRSSYEQYF. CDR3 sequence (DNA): TGTGCCAGCAGCTTATTTCCGGGGGACCGCAGCTCCTACGAGCAGTACTTC.

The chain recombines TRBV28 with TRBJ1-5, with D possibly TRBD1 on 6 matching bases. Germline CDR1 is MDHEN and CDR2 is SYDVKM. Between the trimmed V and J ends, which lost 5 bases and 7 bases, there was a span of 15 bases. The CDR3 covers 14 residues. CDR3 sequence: CASSDPSGVQPQHF. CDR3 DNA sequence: TGTGCCAGCAGTGACCCTTCAGGGGTCCAGCCCCAGCATTTT.

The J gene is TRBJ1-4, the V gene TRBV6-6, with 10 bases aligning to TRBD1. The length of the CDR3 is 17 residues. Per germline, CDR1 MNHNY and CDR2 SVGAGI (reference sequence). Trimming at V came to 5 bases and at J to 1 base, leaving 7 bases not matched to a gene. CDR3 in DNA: TGTGCCAGCAGTCCGGGACAGGGGTCAGGAACTAATGAAAAACTGTTTTTT. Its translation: CASSPGQGSGTNEKLFF.

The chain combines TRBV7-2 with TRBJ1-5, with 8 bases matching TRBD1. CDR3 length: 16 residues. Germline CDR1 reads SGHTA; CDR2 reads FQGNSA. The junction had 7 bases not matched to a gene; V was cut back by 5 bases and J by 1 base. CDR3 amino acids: CASSPGQGRSNQPQHF. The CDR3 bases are TGTGCCAGCAGCCCCGGACAGGGAAGGAGCAATCAGCCCCAGCATTTT. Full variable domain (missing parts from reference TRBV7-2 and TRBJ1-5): GAGVSQSPSNKVTEKGKDVELRCDPISGHTALYWYRQSLGQGLEFLIYFQGNSAPDKSGLPSDRFSAERTGGSVSTLTIQRTQQEDSAVYLCASSPGQGRSNQPQHFGDGTRLSIL.

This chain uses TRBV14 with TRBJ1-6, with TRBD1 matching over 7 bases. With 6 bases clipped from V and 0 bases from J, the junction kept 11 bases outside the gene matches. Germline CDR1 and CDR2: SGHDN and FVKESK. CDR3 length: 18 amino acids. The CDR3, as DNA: TGTGCCAGCAGTCGTGGACAGGCCGGGGGCTCCTATAATTCACCCCTCCACTTT. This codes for CASSRGQAGGSYNSPLHF.

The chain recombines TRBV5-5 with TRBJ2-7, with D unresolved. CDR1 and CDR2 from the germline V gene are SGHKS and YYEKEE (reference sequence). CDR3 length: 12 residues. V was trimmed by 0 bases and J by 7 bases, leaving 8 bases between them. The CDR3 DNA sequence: TGTGCCAGCAGCTTGGGACATACGGAGCAGTACTTC. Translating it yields CASSLGHTEQYF.

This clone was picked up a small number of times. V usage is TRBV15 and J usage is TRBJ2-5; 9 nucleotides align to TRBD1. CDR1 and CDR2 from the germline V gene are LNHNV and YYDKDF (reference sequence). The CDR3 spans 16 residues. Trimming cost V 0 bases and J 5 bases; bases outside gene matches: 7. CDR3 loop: CATSRDPGTGPETQYF. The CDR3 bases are TGTGCCACCAGCAGAGATCCCGGGACAGGGCCTGAGACCCAGTACTTC.

This CDR3 reads CASSYAIGNQPQHF. The CDR3 DNA is TGTGCCAGCAGCTATGCAATAGGCAATCAGCCCCAGCATTTT. V usage is TRBV7-8 and J usage is TRBJ1-5, with no clear D. Deletions cut 4 bases from V and 2 bases from J, with 9 bases between. Per germline, CDR1 SGHVS and CDR2 FQNEAQ. This CDR3 spans 14 amino acids.

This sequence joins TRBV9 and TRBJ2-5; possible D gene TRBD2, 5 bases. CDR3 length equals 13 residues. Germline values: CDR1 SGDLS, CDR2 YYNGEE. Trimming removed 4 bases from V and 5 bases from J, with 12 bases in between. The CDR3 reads CASSPAASETQYF. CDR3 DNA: TGTGCCAGCAGCCCCGCGGCTAGCGAGACCCAGTACTTC.

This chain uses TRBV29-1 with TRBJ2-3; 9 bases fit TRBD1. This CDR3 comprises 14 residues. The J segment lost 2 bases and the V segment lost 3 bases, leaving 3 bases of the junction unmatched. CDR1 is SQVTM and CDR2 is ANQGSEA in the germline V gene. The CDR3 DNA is TGCAGCGTTGATGGGGACAGGGCCACAGATACGCAGTATTTT. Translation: CSVDGDRATDTQYF.

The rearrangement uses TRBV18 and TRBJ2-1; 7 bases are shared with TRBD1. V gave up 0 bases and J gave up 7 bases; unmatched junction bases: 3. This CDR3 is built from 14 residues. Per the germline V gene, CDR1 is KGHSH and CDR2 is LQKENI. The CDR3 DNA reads TGTGCCAGCTCACCACCCCGGGACAGTAATGAGCAGTTCTTC. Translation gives CASSPPRDSNEQFF. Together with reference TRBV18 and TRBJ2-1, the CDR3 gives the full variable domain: NAGVMQNPRHLVRRRGQEARLRCSPMKGHSHVYWYRQLPEEGLKFMVYLQKENIIDESGMPKERFSAEFPKEGPSILRIQQVVRGDSAAYFCASSPPRDSNEQFFGPGTRLTVL.

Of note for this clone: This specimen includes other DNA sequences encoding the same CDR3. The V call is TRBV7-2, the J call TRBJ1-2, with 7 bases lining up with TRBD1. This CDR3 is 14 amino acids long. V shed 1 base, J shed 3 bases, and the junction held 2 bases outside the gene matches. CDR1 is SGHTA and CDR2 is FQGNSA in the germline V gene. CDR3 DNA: TGTGCCAGCAGCTTAGGGACAGGAGACTATGGCTACACCTTC. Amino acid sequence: CASSLGTGDYGYTF.

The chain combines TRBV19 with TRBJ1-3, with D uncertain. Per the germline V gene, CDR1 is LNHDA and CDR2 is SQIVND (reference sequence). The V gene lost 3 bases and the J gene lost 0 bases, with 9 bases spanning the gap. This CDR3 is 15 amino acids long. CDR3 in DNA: TGTGCCAGTAGTATTCTTCTTCGCTCTGGAAACACCATATATTTT. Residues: CASSILLRSGNTIYF.

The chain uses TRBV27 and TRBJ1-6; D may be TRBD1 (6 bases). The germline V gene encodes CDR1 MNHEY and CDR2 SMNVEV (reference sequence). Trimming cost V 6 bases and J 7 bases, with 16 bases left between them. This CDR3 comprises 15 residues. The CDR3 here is CASSEYQGPNSPLHF. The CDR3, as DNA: TGTGCCAGCAGCGAGTATCAGGGGCCCAATTCACCCCTCCACTTT.

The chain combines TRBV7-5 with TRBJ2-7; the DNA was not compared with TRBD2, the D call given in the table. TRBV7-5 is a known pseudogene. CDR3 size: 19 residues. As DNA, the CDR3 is TGTGTCAGAAGCCCAACGTGGCTAGCGGGGGGCCTGAGCTCCTACGAGCAGTACTTC. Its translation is CVRSPTWLAGGLSSYEQYF.

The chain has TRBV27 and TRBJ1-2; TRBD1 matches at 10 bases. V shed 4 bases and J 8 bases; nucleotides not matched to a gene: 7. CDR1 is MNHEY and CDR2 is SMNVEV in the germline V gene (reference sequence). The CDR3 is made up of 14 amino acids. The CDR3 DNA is TGTGCCAGCAGTTCAGGGACAGGGGCACTGGGCTACACCTTC. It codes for CASSSGTGALGYTF.

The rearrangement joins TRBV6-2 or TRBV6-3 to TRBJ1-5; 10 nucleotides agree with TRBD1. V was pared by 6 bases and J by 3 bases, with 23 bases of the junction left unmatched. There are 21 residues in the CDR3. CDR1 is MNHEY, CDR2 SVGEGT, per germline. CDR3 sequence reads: CASRPIRGTGATRKYNQPQHF. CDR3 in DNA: TGTGCCAGCAGGCCTATACGGGGGACAGGGGCTACAAGAAAATACAATCAGCCCCAGCATTTT.